Listed here are 17 T cell receptor beta chains from one sample, sequenced in a study of cytomegalovirus exposure and HLA in healthy donors. Assay used: immunoSEQ multiplex PCR; TCRdb lists only in-frame clones, some missing. The repertoire holds under 75,000 clones, with almost 95% as singletons. Sequencing was carried out using PBMCs. These receptors came from a man between 18 and 29 years old in good health and CMV-seropositive.

The V and J genes are TRBV19 and TRBJ1-2; 7 nucleotides line up with TRBD1. The CDR3 totals 15 residues. The germline gives CDR1 LNHDA, CDR2 SQIVND (reference sequence). The V segment lost 8 bases and the J segment 2 bases; nucleotides outside the gene matches: 11. CDR3 nucleotide sequence: TGTGCCAGTGCCCCTCCACAGACAGGGAACTATGGCTACACCTTC. This gives the protein CASAPPQTGNYGYTF. Supplemented by reference TRBV19 and TRBJ1-2, the full variable domain reads DGGITQSPKYLFRKEGQNVTLSCEQNLNHDAMYWYRQDPGQGLRLIYYSQIVNDFQKGDIAEGYSVSREKKESFPLTVTSAQKNPTAFYLCASAPPQTGNYGYTFGSGTRLTVV.

The chain links TRBV4-1 to TRBJ2-2, with a possible D match to TRBD2 (5 bases). The CDR3 spans 16 residues. V lost 4 bases, J lost 5 bases, and 17 bases lay in between. Germline values: CDR1 MGHRA, CDR2 YSYEKL. The CDR3 region has the DNA TGCGCCAGCAGCCGATCGTCCGGGGTCGGGACCGGGGAGCTGTTTTTT. Its protein is CASSRSSGVGTGELFF.

This clone was picked up a small number of times. This chain links TRBV6-1 with TRBJ2-1; 7 nucleotides agree with TRBD1. The junction had 7 bases not matched to a gene; V was cut back by 2 bases and J by 0 bases. In germline, CDR1 is MNHNS, CDR2 SASEGT. The CDR3 length is 17 residues. In nucleotides, the CDR3 is TGTGCCAGCAGTGAAAGAGGGGCAGGGGGCTCCTACAATGAGCAGTTCTTC. It is translated as CASSERGAGGSYNEQFF.

The chain is built from TRBV19 and TRBJ1-1; 8 nucleotides agree with TRBD1. V dropped 3 bases and J dropped 1; count of bases not matched to a gene: 4. This CDR3 region has 15 residues. Germline V CDR1 and CDR2: LNHDA, SQIVND (reference sequence). CDR3 sequence (DNA): TGTGCCAGTAGTATGACAGGGGTCCCGAACACTGAAGCTTTCTTT. Amino acids: CASSMTGVPNTEAFF.

This chain links TRBV6-5 with TRBJ2-7; D may be TRBD2 (5 bases). The CDR3 is made up of 14 amino acids. Germline-derived CDR1 and CDR2 are MNHEY and SVGAGI. Trimming left V 5 bases short and J 4 bases short, with 15 bases between. The CDR3 DNA reads as TGTGCCAGCAGTCGGGATTTGATGGGGTACGAGCAGTACTTC. Its translation is CASSRDLMGYEQYF.

The chain has TRBV7-3 and TRBJ2-1; 9 bases align to TRBD2. The junction had 6 bases not matched to a gene; V was cut back by 3 bases and J by 6 bases. The CDR3 is 15 amino acids. Germline CDR1 and CDR2: SGHTA and FQGTGA. DNA for the CDR3: TGTGCCAGCAGCTTGTTTAGCGGGAGTCGCAATGAGCAGTTCTTC. It codes for CASSLFSGSRNEQFF.

This sequence joins TRBV15 and TRBJ1-4; D might be TRBD1 (5 bases). Germline CDR1 reads LNHNV; CDR2 reads YYDKDF (reference sequence). The CDR3 runs to 15 residues. V lost 3 bases, J lost 4 bases, and 12 bases lay in between. CDR3: CATSRGDSHNEKLFF. CDR3 DNA: TGTGCCACCAGCAGGGGTGACAGCCATAATGAAAAACTGTTTTTT.

The V and J genes are TRBV7-3 and TRBJ2-7; TRBD2 matches at 10 bases. CDR1 and CDR2 (germline): SGHTA, FQGTGA. The CDR3 is 15 amino acids. The ends lost 5 bases at V and 9 bases at J; junction bases unmatched: 13. Here the CDR3 reads CASSPSGSVSGVQYF. The CDR3, as DNA: TGTGCCAGCAGCCCTAGCGGGAGTGTGTCTGGGGTGCAGTACTTC.

V and J are TRBV7-9 and TRBJ1-1; no firm D call. Germline V gene data show CDR1 as SEHNR and CDR2 as FQNEAQ (reference sequence). The CDR3 runs to 13 residues. Trimming left V 4 bases short and J 4 bases short, with 10 bases between. The CDR3: CASSSSGATEAFF. DNA for the CDR3: TGTGCCAGCAGCTCCTCGGGAGCCACTGAAGCTTTCTTT.

The rearrangement links TRBV28 to TRBJ2-7, with D perhaps TRBD1 (6 bases). CDR3 length equals 14 residues. CDR1 and CDR2 (germline): MDHEN, SYDVKM. Trimming left V 8 bases short and J 3 bases short, with 17 bases between. The CDR3 DNA follows: TGTGCCAGCTATCGAGGGGGAGAAATCTACGAGCAGTACTTC. This gives the protein CASYRGGEIYEQYF.

The chain uses TRBV28 and TRBJ2-7, with D unclear. This CDR3 has 14 residues. V lost 6 bases and J lost 5, with 17 bases in between. CDR1 is MDHEN, CDR2 SYDVKM, per germline. CDR3 coding DNA: TGTGCCAGCAGCGGCGGTACCTCGTCCCACGAGCAGTACTTC. It translates to CASSGGTSSHEQYF. The full variable domain, with the rest looked up from reference TRBV28 and TRBJ2-7, is DVKVTQSSRYLVKRTGEKVFLECVQDMDHENMFWYRQDPGLGLRLIYFSYDVKMKEKGDIPEGYSVSREKKERFSLILESASTNQTSMYLCASSGGTSSHEQYFGPGTRLTVT.

V is TRBV9 and J is TRBJ2-3; D possibly corresponds to TRBD2 (7 bases). With 4 bases removed from V and 2 bases from J, the gap between germline ends came to 17 bases. Germline CDR1 SGDLS, CDR2 YYNGEE. The CDR3 has 16 amino acids. This CDR3 reads CASSPRRGGPTDTQYF. DNA of the CDR3: TGTGCCAGCAGCCCCCGCAGGGGAGGGCCCACAGATACGCAGTATTTT.

The V call is TRBV11-2, the J call TRBJ2-3; a weak D match, TRBD1 (5 bases). This CDR3 is 14 amino acids long. Between the trimmed V and J ends, which lost 1 base and 4 bases, there was a span of 9 bases. Germline CDR1 is SGHAT and CDR2 is FQNNGV. The CDR3 region has the DNA TGTGCCAGCAGCTTAGTCAGGGCGGCAGATACGCAGTATTTT. This codes for CASSLVRAADTQYF.

This rearrangement joins TRBV11-2 to TRBJ2-7; 10 bases align to TRBD2. The CDR3 contains 14 residues. Germline V gene data show CDR1 as SGHAT and CDR2 as FQNNGV. The J segment lost 3 bases and the V segment lost 4 bases, leaving 3 bases of the junction unmatched. In nucleotides, the CDR3 is TGTGCCAGCAGCTCCGGACTAGCGGACTACGAGCAGTACTTC. As protein: CASSSGLADYEQYF.

CDR3 amino acids: CASSSTSGASYEQYF. The CDR3 coding sequence is TGCGCCAGCAGCTCCACTAGCGGCGCTTCCTACGAGCAGTACTTC. This chain joins TRBV5-1 and TRBJ2-7; 8 bases fit TRBD2. V lost 3 bases to trimming and J lost 1 base; unmatched junction nucleotides: 6. This CDR3 comprises 15 residues. Germline assignment: CDR1 SGHRS and CDR2 YFSETQ.

The chain employs TRBV2 and TRBJ2-1; D possibly corresponds to TRBD2 (6 bases). The CDR3 is 16 amino acids. Trimming cost V 5 bases and J 7 bases, with 21 bases left between them. From germline, CDR1 is SNHLY and CDR2 FYNNEI. This chain's CDR3 is CASSPTRGGGGNEQFF. The CDR3 coding sequence is TGTGCCAGCAGTCCCACCCGGGGAGGAGGCGGGAATGAGCAGTTCTTC. The whole variable domain, remainder taken from reference TRBV2 and TRBJ2-1, is EPEVTQTPSHQVTQMGQEVILRCVPISNHLYFYWYRQILGQKVEFLVSFYNNEISEKSEIFDDQFSVERPDGSNFTLKIRSTKLEDSAMYFCASSPTRGGGGNEQFFGPGTRLTVL.

This clone was observed once. The chain employs TRBV10-3 and TRBJ1-2; 8 bases agree with TRBD1. With 2 bases clipped from V and 4 bases from J, the junction kept 3 bases outside the gene matches. CDR1 is ENHRY, CDR2 SYGVKD, per germline. The CDR3 is 14 residues long. CDR3 loop: CAISETDRAYGYTF. The CDR3 DNA is TGTGCCATCAGTGAGACGGACAGGGCCTATGGCTACACCTTC.